The TCR beta chain under discussion was sequenced for a study of CD4+ T cells in melanoma. On this clone itself: The antigen is not known.

Clones were read by immunoSEQ multiplex PCR, and TCRdb kept only the in-frame ones, dropping some. The sample contains 120,000 to 150,000 clones, roughly 91% of which appear only once. The CDR3 is 13 amino acids. V lost 3 bases and J lost 6, with 11 bases in between. CDR1 and CDR2 (germline): SGHNT, YYREEE (reference sequence). Study outcomes and limitations: CD8+ T cell, macrophage and B cell function reportedly correlated with neoantigen-specific CD4+ T cells. Neoantigen-specific CD4+ T cells in melanoma reportedly had diverse differentiation states.

The chain recombines TRBV5-4 with TRBJ2-3, with D unresolved. This TCR came from a human donor with melanoma. CDR3 nucleotide sequence: TGTGCCAGCAGCTCGCCAAATCGGGATACGCAGTATTTT. Translating it yields CASSSPNRDTQYF. Full variable domain (rest looked up from reference TRBV5-4 and TRBJ2-3): ETGVTQSPTHLIKTRGQQVTLRCSSQSGHNTVSWYQQALGQGPQFIFQYYREEENGRGNFPPRFSGLQFPNYSSELNVNALELDDSALYLCASSSPNRDTQYFGPGTRLTVL.